This T cell receptor (beta chain) was sequenced during a study of regulatory T cells in long-lasting Graves disease. Across the whole study: With positive TSH receptor antibodies and over 5 years of antithyroid drugs, Graves' disease was considered persistent.

Many counts were recorded for this clonotype. Its antigen remains unidentified. Construction of TCR beta libraries relied on iRepertoire HTBI primers and on Arm-PCR targeting CDR3 regions. TCRdb redid the calling of the multiplex PCR reads with MiXCR, one entry per CDR3 protein. The data show some 340,000 distinct CDR3 sequences, with less than 30% seen just once and 25% to 35% held by the top ten. This CDR3 is built from 11 residues. Germline CDR1 and CDR2: SGHAT and FQNNGV. Trimming pared 3 bases from V and 4 bases from J, leaving 3 bases between. Study observations and caveats: Persistent patients had more shared public clonotypes (2,741) than new patients (roughly 970). Gene preferences differed: TRBV28, TRBJ1-2, TRBJ2-5 in persistent cases.

Noted time point: persistent/refractory GD, antithyroid drugs over 5 years with positive TRAb. Scientists built the TCR library using RNA that was extracted from PBMCs. This chain connects TRBV11-2 to TRBJ2-5; D not certain. This sample comprised peripheral blood mononuclear cells (PBMCs), obtained when the disease was refractory, from a patient treated with antithyroid drugs. The sequence was obtained from a woman aged 40-49 years with Graves disease. The CDR3: CASSFAETQYF. The CDR3 nucleotides read TGTGCCAGCAGCTTCGCAGAGACCCAGTACTTC.